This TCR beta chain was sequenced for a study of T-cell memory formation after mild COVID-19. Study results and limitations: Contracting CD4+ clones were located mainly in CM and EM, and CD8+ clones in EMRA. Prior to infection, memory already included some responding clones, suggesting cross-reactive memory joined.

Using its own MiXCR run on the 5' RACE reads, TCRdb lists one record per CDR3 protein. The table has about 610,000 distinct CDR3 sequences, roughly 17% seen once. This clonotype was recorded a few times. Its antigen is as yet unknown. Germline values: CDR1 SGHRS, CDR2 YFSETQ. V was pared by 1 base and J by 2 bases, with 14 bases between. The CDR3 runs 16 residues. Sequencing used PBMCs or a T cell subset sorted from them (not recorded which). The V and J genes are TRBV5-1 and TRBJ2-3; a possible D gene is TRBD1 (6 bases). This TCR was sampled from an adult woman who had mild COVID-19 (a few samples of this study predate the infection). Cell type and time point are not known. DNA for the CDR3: TGCGCCAGCAGCTTGAGTTGGACAGCCTCCACAGATACGCAGTATTTT. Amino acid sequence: CASSLSWTASTDTQYF.